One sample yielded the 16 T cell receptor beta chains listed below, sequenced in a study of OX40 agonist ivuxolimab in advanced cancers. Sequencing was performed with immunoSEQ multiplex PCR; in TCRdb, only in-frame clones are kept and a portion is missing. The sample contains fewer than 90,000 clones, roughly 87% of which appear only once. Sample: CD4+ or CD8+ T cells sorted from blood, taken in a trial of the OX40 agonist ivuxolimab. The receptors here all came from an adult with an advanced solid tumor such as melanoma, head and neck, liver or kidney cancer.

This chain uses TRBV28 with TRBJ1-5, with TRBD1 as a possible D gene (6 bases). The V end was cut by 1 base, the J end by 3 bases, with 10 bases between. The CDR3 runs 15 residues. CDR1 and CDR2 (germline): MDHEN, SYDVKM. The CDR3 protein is CASSLFRDTNQPQHF. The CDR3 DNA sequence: TGTGCCAGCAGTTTATTCCGGGACACCAATCAGCCCCAGCATTTT.

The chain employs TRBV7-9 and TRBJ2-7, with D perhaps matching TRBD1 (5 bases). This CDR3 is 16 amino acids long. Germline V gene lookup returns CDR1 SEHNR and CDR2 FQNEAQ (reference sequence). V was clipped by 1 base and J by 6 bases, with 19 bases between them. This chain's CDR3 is CASSLGPADWGFEQYF. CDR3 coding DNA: TGTGCCAGCAGCTTAGGGCCGGCGGATTGGGGCTTCGAGCAGTACTTC. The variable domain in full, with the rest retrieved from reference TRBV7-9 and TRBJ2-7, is DTGVSQNPRHKITKRGQNVTFRCDPISEHNRLYWYRQTLGQGPEFLTYFQNEAQLEKSRLLSDRFSAERPKGSFSTLEIQRTEQGDSAMYLCASSLGPADWGFEQYFGPGTRLTVT.

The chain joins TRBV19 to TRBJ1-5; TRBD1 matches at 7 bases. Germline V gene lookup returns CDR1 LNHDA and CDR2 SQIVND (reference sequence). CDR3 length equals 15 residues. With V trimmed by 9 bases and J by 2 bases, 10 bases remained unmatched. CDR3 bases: TGTGCCAGCACGATGAACAGGGGCGGCAATCAGCCCCAGCATTTT. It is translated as CASTMNRGGNQPQHF.

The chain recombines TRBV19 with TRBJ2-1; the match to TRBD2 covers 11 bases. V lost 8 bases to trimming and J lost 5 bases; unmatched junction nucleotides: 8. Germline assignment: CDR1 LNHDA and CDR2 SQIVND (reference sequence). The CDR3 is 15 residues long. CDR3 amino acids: CASRRGTSGNNEQFF. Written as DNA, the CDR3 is TGTGCCAGTCGTAGAGGGACTAGCGGCAACAATGAGCAGTTCTTC.

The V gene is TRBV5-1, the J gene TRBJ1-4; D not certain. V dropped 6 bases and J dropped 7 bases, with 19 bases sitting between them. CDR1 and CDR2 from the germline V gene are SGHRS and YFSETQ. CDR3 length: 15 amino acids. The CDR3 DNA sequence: TGCGCCAGCAACGGCCTAGGCACCTCGGGTGAAAAACTGTTTTTT. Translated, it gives CASNGLGTSGEKLFF. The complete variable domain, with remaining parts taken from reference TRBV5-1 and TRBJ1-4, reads KAGVTQTPRYLIKTRGQQVTLSCSPISGHRSVSWYQQTPGQGLQFLFEYFSETQRNKGNFPGRFSGRQFSNSRSEMNVSTLELGDSALYLCASNGLGTSGEKLFFGSGTQLSVL.

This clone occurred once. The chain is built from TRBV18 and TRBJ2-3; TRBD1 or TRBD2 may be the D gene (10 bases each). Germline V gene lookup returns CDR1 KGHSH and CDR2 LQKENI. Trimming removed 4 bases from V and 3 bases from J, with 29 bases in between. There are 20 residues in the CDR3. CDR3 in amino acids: CASSLRTGGSSSGSTDTQYF. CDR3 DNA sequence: TGTGCCAGCTCACTCCGGACAGGGGGTTCGTCTAGCGGGAGTACAGATACGCAGTATTTT. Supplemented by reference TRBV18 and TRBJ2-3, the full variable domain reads NAGVMQNPRHLVRRRGQEARLRCSPMKGHSHVYWYRQLPEEGLKFMVYLQKENIIDESGMPKERFSAEFPKEGPSILRIQQVVRGDSAAYFCASSLRTGGSSSGSTDTQYFGPGTRLTVL.

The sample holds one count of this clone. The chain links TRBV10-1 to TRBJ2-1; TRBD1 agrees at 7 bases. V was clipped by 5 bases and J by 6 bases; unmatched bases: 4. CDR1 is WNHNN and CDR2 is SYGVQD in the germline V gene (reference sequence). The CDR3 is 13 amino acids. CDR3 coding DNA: TGCGCCAGCAGTACGGGACAGTCCAATGAGCAGTTCTTC. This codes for CASSTGQSNEQFF.

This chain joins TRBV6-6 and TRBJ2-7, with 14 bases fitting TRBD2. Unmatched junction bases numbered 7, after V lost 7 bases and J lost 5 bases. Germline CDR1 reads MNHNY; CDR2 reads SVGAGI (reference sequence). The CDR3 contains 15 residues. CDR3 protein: CASTMTSGRAHEQYF. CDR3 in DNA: TGTGCCAGCACCATGACTAGCGGGAGGGCGCACGAGCAGTACTTC.

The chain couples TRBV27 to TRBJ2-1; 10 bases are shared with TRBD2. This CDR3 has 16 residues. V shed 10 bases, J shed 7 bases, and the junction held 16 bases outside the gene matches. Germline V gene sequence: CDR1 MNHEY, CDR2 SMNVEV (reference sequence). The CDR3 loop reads CATLVSLASGSNEQFF. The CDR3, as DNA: TGTGCCACCCTTGTCTCTCTGGCTAGCGGGAGTAATGAGCAGTTCTTC.

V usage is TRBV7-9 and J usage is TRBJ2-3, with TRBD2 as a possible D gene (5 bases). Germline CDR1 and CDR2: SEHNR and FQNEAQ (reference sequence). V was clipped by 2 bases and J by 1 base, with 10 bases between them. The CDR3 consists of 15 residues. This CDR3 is CASSLFLARTDTQYF. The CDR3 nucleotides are TGTGCCAGCAGCTTATTTCTAGCCCGCACAGATACGCAGTATTTT.

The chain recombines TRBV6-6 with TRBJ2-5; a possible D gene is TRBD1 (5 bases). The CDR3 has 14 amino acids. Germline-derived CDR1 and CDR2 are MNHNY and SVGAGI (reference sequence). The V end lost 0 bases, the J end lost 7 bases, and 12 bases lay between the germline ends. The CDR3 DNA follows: TGTGCCAGCAGTTACTCGTGGTCTGGGGCGACCCAGTACTTC. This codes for CASSYSWSGATQYF.

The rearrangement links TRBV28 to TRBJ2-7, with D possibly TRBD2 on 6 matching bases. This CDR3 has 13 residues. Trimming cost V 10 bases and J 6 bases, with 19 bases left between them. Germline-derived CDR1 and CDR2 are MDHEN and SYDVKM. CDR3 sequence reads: CATLDGTVLEQYF. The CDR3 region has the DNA TGTGCCACCTTGGACGGGACTGTCCTCGAGCAGTACTTC. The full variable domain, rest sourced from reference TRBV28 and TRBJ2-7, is DVKVTQSSRYLVKRTGEKVFLECVQDMDHENMFWYRQDPGLGLRLIYFSYDVKMKEKGDIPEGYSVSREKKERFSLILESASTNQTSMYLCATLDGTVLEQYFGPGTRLTVT.

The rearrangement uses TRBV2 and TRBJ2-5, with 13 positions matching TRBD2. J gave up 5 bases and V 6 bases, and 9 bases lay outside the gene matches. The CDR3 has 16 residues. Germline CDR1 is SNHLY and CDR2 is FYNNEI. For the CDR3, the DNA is TGTGCCAGCAGCCCTGGACTAGCGGGAGAAGTGGAGACCCAGTACTTC. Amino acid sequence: CASSPGLAGEVETQYF.

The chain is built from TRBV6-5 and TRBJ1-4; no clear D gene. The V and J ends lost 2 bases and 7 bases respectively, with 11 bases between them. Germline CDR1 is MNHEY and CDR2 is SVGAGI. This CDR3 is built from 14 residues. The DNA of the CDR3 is TGTGCCAGCAGTTACGAGGGTTTGAGTGAAAAACTGTTTTTT. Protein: CASSYEGLSEKLFF.

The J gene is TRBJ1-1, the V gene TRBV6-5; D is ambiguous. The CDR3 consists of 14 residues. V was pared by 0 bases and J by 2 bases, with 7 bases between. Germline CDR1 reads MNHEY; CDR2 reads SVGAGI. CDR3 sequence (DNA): TGTGCCAGCAGTTACTCAACAGCCAACACTGAAGCTTTCTTT. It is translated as CASSYSTANTEAFF.

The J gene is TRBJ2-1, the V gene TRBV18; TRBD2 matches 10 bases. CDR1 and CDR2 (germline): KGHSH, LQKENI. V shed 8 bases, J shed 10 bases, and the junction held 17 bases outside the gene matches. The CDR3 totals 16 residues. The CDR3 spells CASVGGPSGSLGEQFF. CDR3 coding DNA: TGTGCCAGCGTCGGCGGGCCTAGCGGGAGCCTAGGGGAGCAGTTCTTC.